This T cell receptor (beta chain) was obtained from a study of identical twins. Overall study findings and caveats: Out-of-frame alpha sequences common to twins exhibited an excess of low generation probability.

TCRdb recomputed calls from the 5' RACE reads with MiXCR, one row per CDR3 protein. The sample has 500,000 to 650,000 distinct CDR3 sequences, about 7.1% seen once. Per the germline V gene, CDR1 is KGHSH and CDR2 is LQKENI. The V and J ends lost 4 bases and 2 bases, in that order; junction bases with no gene match: 5. The CDR3 has 14 residues. As regards this clonotype: Its specificity is not known.

Each donor (without exception) was a healthy Caucasian. These data also formed part of another study, on yellow fever vaccine responses in identical twins. This second report adds: Twin vaccine T cell responses reportedly seemed partly convergent, partly personalized.

What was sequenced was PBMCs. The receptor was isolated from a woman aged 18 to 35 in good health. The V gene is TRBV18, the J gene TRBJ2-7; TRBD2 aligns across 7 bases. The DNA for the CDR3 is TGTGCCAGCTCACAACAGACTAGCCCCTACGAGCAGTACGTC. It yields the protein CASSQQTSPYEQYV.